A selection of T cell receptor beta chains follows, all from one sample in a study of T cell responses to AZD1222 COVID-19 vaccine. Profiled with immunoSEQ multiplex PCR; TCRdb holds only in-frame clones, not every one. The sample shows 150,000 to 200,000 clones, roughly nine tenths of them seen only once. The sequencing here drew on peripheral blood, taken on day 0 of AZD1222 vaccination. These receptors came from an adult in good health. Each CDR3 is given with its conserved first and last residue. The order of the fields is clone size, J gene, V gene, D gene, CDR3 length, CDR3 protein, CDR3 DNA. A D gene is named only where the DNA matches it firmly. Expanded clones get a size class; other rows say once, few or many, or leave the size out.

abundance: -; j_gene: TRBJ1-5; v_gene: TRBV12-5; d_gene: TRBD1; len: 19; CDR3aa: CASGREKKEGQALAQPQHF; CDR3nt: TGTGCTAGTGGCCGTGAAAAAAAAGAGGGACAGGCCTTGGCTCAGCCCCAGCATTTT
abundance: -; j_gene: TRBJ2-2; v_gene: TRBV5-6; d_gene: TRBD1; len: 15; CDR3aa: CASSGTGDGTGELFF; CDR3nt: TGTGCCAGCAGCGGGACAGGGGATGGCACCGGGGAGCTGTTTTTT
abundance: -; j_gene: TRBJ1-1; v_gene: TRBV19; d_gene: -; len: 13; CDR3aa: CASSIDQGRGAFF; CDR3nt: TGTGCCAGTAGTATAGATCAGGGCAGGGGAGCTTTCTTT
abundance: -; j_gene: TRBJ1-5; v_gene: TRBV18; d_gene: -; len: 13; CDR3aa: CASFVGIGQPQHF; CDR3nt: TGTGCCAGCTTTGTGGGGATAGGGCAGCCCCAGCATTTT
abundance: -; j_gene: TRBJ2-2; v_gene: TRBV4-3; d_gene: -; len: 15; CDR3aa: CASSQEPSQIGELFF; CDR3nt: TGCGCCAGCAGCCAAGAACCCTCGCAGATCGGGGAGCTGTTTTTT
abundance: -; j_gene: TRBJ2-1; v_gene: TRBV5-4; d_gene: -; len: 15; CDR3aa: CASSFGSLRGNEQFF; CDR3nt: TGTGCCAGCAGCTTCGGGTCGTTGAGGGGGAATGAGCAGTTCTTC
abundance: -; j_gene: TRBJ2-3; v_gene: TRBV19; d_gene: -; len: 12; CDR3aa: CASSMTGDTQYF; CDR3nt: TGTGCCAGTAGTATGACTGGAGATACGCAGTATTTT
abundance: -; j_gene: TRBJ2-1; v_gene: TRBV9; d_gene: -; len: 14; CDR3aa: CASSVWDSSHEQFF; CDR3nt: TGTGCCAGCAGCGTATGGGACTCGAGCCATGAGCAGTTCTTC
abundance: once; j_gene: TRBJ1-2; v_gene: TRBV5-6; d_gene: -; len: 13; CDR3aa: CASTLWWHYGYTF; CDR3nt: TGTGCCAGCACCCTATGGTGGCACTATGGCTACACCTTC
abundance: -; j_gene: TRBJ1-2; v_gene: TRBV6-1; d_gene: -; len: 17; CDR3aa: CASSEMGTATTNYGYTF; CDR3nt: TGTGCCAGCAGTGAGATGGGGACGGCGACTACTAACTATGGCTACACCTTC